Listed here is a single T cell receptor beta chain. The antigen remains undetermined. There were likely unrecorded immune exposures, though donors were nominally healthy when sampled. The data are from a study of cytomegalovirus exposure and HLA in healthy donors. Overall study findings and caveats: Within an earlier analysis, most TCR beta V segments proved productive either about 87% or about 30% of the time.

The CDR3 extends over 15 amino acids. Germline trimming cut 4 bases from V and 5 bases from J; bases unmatched to any gene: 9. Germline lookup yields CDR1 SEHNR and CDR2 FQNEAQ (reference sequence). PCR amplification relied on 60 Vbeta primers (plus 13 Jbeta primers). Assay: immunoSEQ multiplex PCR; the TCRdb copy retains only in-frame clones and omits some. The data include some 130,000 clones; the top ten clones carry 1.5% to 2.5%. The sequenced sample was PBMCs. This chain links TRBV7-9 with TRBJ2-7; 9 nucleotides line up with TRBD1. This sequence originates from a woman aged 60 to 75 in good health and CMV-seronegative. CDR3 in DNA: TGTGCCAGCAGCTCAGCGGGACAGGGTCGGCACGAGCAGTACTTC. Translating it yields CASSSAGQGRHEQYF.